The rows below give T cell receptor beta chains drawn from one sample of a study of long-term antiretroviral therapy in people with HIV. Sequencing was performed with immunoSEQ multiplex PCR; in TCRdb, only in-frame clones are kept and a portion is missing. The table includes roughly 15,000 clones, more than 85% detected once. Sequences were derived from unsorted PBMCs, sampled 0.6 years after starting antiretroviral therapy. The source is a middle-aged woman with HIV. CDR3s include the opening cysteine and the closing phenylalanine or tryptophan. D genes are given only for firm matches. The size of a clone is reported for some rows only, either as once, few or many, or as a class for expanded clones.

length: 14
size: -
D: TRBD1
V: TRBV6-4
J: TRBJ2-1
CDR3: CASSGQGAVNEQFF
DNA: TGTGCCAGCAGCGGACAGGGAGCGGTTAATGAGCAGTTCTTC

length: 16
size: once
D: -
V: TRBV7-2
J: TRBJ2-5
CDR3: CASSPGQGRGQETQYF
DNA: TGTGCCAGCAGCCCCGGTCAGGGGCGAGGCCAAGAGACCCAGTACTTC

length: 14
size: -
D: -
V: TRBV30
J: TRBJ2-3
CDR3: CAWSVRSVADTQYF
DNA: TGTGCCTGGAGTGTACGGTCGGTGGCAGATACGCAGTATTTT

length: 15
size: -
D: -
V: TRBV14
J: TRBJ1-4
CDR3: CASSQAINTNEKLFF
DNA: TGTGCCAGCAGCCAAGCAATAAATACTAATGAAAAACTGTTTTTT

length: 13
size: -
D: -
V: TRBV6-1
J: TRBJ2-2
CDR3: CASAKRNTGELFF
DNA: TGTGCCAGCGCTAAGAGGAACACCGGGGAGCTGTTTTTT

length: 14
size: once
D: TRBD1
V: TRBV19
J: TRBJ2-3
CDR3: CASSPGQGRDTQYF
DNA: TGTGCCAGTAGTCCCGGACAGGGGAGAGATACGCAGTATTTT

length: 13
size: -
D: TRBD1
V: TRBV30
J: TRBJ2-2
CDR3: CAWSPTGSGELFF
DNA: TGTGCCTGGAGCCCGACAGGGTCCGGGGAGCTGTTTTTT

length: 15
size: once
D: -
V: TRBV6-6
J: TRBJ2-5
CDR3: CASSYSKAGEETQYF
DNA: TGTGCCAGCAGTTACTCGAAGGCAGGGGAAGAGACCCAGTACTTC

length: 16
size: -
D: TRBD1
V: TRBV28
J: TRBJ2-2
CDR3: CASKTTGTANTGELFF
DNA: TGTGCCAGCAAAACTACTGGGACAGCGAACACCGGGGAGCTGTTTTTT

length: 14
size: -
D: TRBD1
V: TRBV5-1
J: TRBJ1-1
CDR3: CASSKGATNTEAFF
DNA: TGCGCCAGCAGTAAGGGGGCCACGAACACTGAAGCTTTCTTT

length: 16
size: -
D: -
V: TRBV28
J: TRBJ1-1
CDR3: CASSPQTRGMNTEAFF
DNA: TGTGCCAGCAGTCCCCAGACCCGGGGGATGAACACTGAAGCTTTCTTT

length: 15
size: -
D: -
V: TRBV7-9
J: TRBJ1-2
CDR3: CASSLAGGENYGYTF
DNA: TGTGCCAGCAGCTTAGCCGGCGGGGAAAACTATGGCTACACCTTC

length: 15
size: -
D: TRBD1
V: TRBV4-3
J: TRBJ1-2
CDR3: CASSHMGQGNYGYTF
DNA: TGCGCCAGCAGCCATATGGGACAGGGTAACTATGGCTACACCTTC

length: 13
size: -
D: -
V: TRBV11-2
J: TRBJ2-7
CDR3: CASSRQWRGEQYF
DNA: TGTGCCAGCAGCCGACAATGGCGAGGAGAGCAGTACTTC

length: 19
size: -
D: -
V: TRBV7-8
J: TRBJ1-5
CDR3: CASSPRRGQGGSGNQPQHF
DNA: TGTGCCAGCAGCCCGCGAAGGGGACAAGGGGGGTCTGGCAATCAGCCCCAGCATTTT

length: 15
size: -
D: TRBD1
V: TRBV5-1
J: TRBJ2-7
CDR3: CASSLATGDSYEQYF
DNA: TGCGCCAGCAGCTTGGCGACAGGGGACTCCTACGAGCAGTACTTC

length: 14
size: -
D: TRBD1
V: TRBV4-3
J: TRBJ1-4
CDR3: CASSPTGIGEKLFF
DNA: TGCGCCAGCAGCCCGACAGGGATTGGTGAAAAACTGTTTTTT

length: 15
size: -
D: -
V: TRBV6-5
J: TRBJ1-3
CDR3: CASSYRGRSGNTIYF
DNA: TGTGCCAGCAGTTATCGGGGTCGCTCTGGAAACACCATATATTTT

length: 15
size: -
D: -
V: TRBV6-5
J: TRBJ1-2
CDR3: CASSYRHRDGYGYTF
DNA: TGTGCCAGCAGTTACCGTCACAGGGATGGCTATGGCTACACCTTC

length: 15
size: -
D: -
V: TRBV7-9
J: TRBJ1-1
CDR3: CASSLSRSFLTEAFF
DNA: TGTGCCAGCAGCTTAAGTAGAAGCTTCCTCACTGAAGCTTTCTTT

length: 15
size: -
D: -
V: TRBV5-5
J: TRBJ2-2
CDR3: CASSLVQGLTGELFF
DNA: TGTGCCAGCAGCTTGGTACAGGGACTCACCGGGGAGCTGTTTTTT

length: 16
size: once
D: -
V: TRBV5-4
J: TRBJ2-7
CDR3: CASSRAGGANRGEQYF
DNA: TGTGCCAGCAGCCGGGCGGGTGGGGCAAATAGGGGCGAGCAGTACTTC

length: 14
size: -
D: -
V: TRBV4-3
J: TRBJ1-2
CDR3: CASSQEREASGYTF
DNA: TGCGCCAGCAGCCAAGAGCGTGAAGCTTCGGGCTACACCTTC

length: 15
size: -
D: TRBD1
V: TRBV7-2
J: TRBJ1-2
CDR3: CASSSQPGTGYGYTF
DNA: TGTGCCAGCAGCTCCCAACCCGGGACAGGCTATGGCTACACCTTC

length: 15
size: -
D: TRBD2
V: TRBV2
J: TRBJ2-1
CDR3: CASRTGTSPYNEQFF
DNA: TGTGCCAGCAGGACCGGGACTAGCCCCTACAATGAGCAGTTCTTC

length: 13
size: -
D: -
V: TRBV29-1
J: TRBJ1-1
CDR3: CSVETGRNTEAFF
DNA: TGCAGCGTTGAAACCGGACGGAACACTGAAGCTTTCTTT

length: 16
size: -
D: TRBD1
V: TRBV7-8
J: TRBJ1-2
CDR3: CASSLSEGAVDRGYTF
DNA: TGTGCCAGCAGCTTAAGTGAGGGGGCGGTTGATCGTGGCTACACCTTC

length: 16
size: -
D: -
V: TRBV18
J: TRBJ2-7
CDR3: CASSPGSAEASYEQYF
DNA: TGTGCCAGCTCACCAGGGTCGGCAGAGGCCTCCTACGAGCAGTACTTC

length: 14
size: -
D: -
V: TRBV7-8
J: TRBJ1-1
CDR3: CASRVGVENTEAFF
DNA: TGTGCCAGCAGGGTTGGGGTTGAGAACACTGAAGCTTTCTTT

length: 15
size: -
D: TRBD1
V: TRBV9
J: TRBJ1-1
CDR3: CASSEQGAVDTEAFF
DNA: TGTGCCAGCAGCGAACAGGGGGCGGTAGACACTGAAGCTTTCTTT

length: 14
size: -
D: TRBD2
V: TRBV12-5
J: TRBJ2-1
CDR3: CASGLFGGSSEQFF
DNA: TGTGCTAGTGGTTTGTTCGGGGGGTCCAGTGAGCAGTTCTTC

length: 17
size: -
D: TRBD1
V: TRBV5-1
J: TRBJ1-6
CDR3: CASSLGDREYYNSPLHF
DNA: TGCGCCAGCAGCTTGGGGGACAGAGAATATTATAATTCACCCCTCCACTTT

length: 16
size: -
D: TRBD2
V: TRBV6-4
J: TRBJ2-1
CDR3: CASSDSVAGDYNEQFF
DNA: TGTGCCAGCAGTGACTCAGTAGCGGGAGACTACAATGAGCAGTTCTTC

length: 16
size: once
D: -
V: TRBV19
J: TRBJ1-2
CDR3: CASSMSPPGPNGSYTF
DNA: TGTGCCAGTAGTATGTCTCCTCCCGGGCCCAATGGGAGCTACACCTTC

length: 11
size: -
D: -
V: TRBV18
J: TRBJ2-7
CDR3: CASSPGGEQYF
DNA: TGTGCCAGCTCGCCCGGGGGTGAGCAGTACTTC